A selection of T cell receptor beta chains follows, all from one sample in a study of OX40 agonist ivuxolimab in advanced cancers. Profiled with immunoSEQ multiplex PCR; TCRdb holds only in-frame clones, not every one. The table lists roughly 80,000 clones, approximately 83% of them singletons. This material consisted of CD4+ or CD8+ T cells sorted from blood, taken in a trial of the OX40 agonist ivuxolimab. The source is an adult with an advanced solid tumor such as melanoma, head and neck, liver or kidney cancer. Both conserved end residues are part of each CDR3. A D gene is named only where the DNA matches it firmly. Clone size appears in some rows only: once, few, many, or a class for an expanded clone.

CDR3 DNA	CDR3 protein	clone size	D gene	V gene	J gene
TGTGCCAGCAGCTTAGCCCGGAATGATGGCTACACCTTC	CASSLARNDGYTF	-	-	TRBV7-2	TRBJ1-2
TGTGCCAGCAGTGGTCGGGGGACCACATTGAACACCGGGGAGCTGTTTTTT	CASSGRGTTLNTGELFF	-	-	TRBV2	TRBJ2-2
TGTGCCAGCAGCCGAAACAGGGGAGGCTCTGCCGGGGAGCTGTTTTTT	CASSRNRGGSAGELFF	-	-	TRBV28	TRBJ2-2
TGTGCCAGCAGCGCACCACGCGTACGACAGGGGGCGAGCTCCTACAATGAGCAGTTCTTC	CASSAPRVRQGASSYNEQFF	-	TRBD1	TRBV9	TRBJ2-1
TGTGCCAGCAGCTTGGGGAGGGCAGAACAGTACTTC	CASSLGRAEQYF	-	-	TRBV5-6	TRBJ2-7
TGCAGCGTTTCGCGGGGGACAGGGAAGGGCGAGCAGTACTTC	CSVSRGTGKGEQYF	-	TRBD1	TRBV29-1	TRBJ2-7
TGTGCCAGCAGTAGGGGCAATGAGCAGTTCTTC	CASSRGNEQFF	-	-	TRBV6-5	TRBJ2-1
TGTGCCATCAGGGGGACAGGGGAAAGGAACGAGCAGTACTTC	CAIRGTGERNEQYF	-	TRBD1	TRBV10-3	TRBJ2-7
TGTGCCAGCAGGCTCTTAGGACAGACAGATACGCAGTATTTT	CASRLLGQTDTQYF	-	-	TRBV6-1	TRBJ2-3
TGCAGCGGGAGTGCAGGGGCCGGGGAGCTGTTTTTT	CSGSAGAGELFF	few	-	TRBV29-1	TRBJ2-2
TGTGCCAGCAGCTACCAGGGAAACATTCAGTACTTC	CASSYQGNIQYF	-	-	TRBV11-2	TRBJ2-4
TGTGCCAGCAGTTTAACGGGCAGTCAAGAGACCCAGTACTTC	CASSLTGSQETQYF	-	-	TRBV28	TRBJ2-5
TGTGCCAGCAGCCAAGATCTCACTAGCGGGAGGGCAGAAACAGATACGCAGTATTTT	CASSQDLTSGRAETDTQYF	-	TRBD2	TRBV4-2	TRBJ2-3
TGTGCCAGCAGGATGGACGGTCGATCGAACACTGAAGCTTTCTTT	CASRMDGRSNTEAFF	-	-	TRBV6-6	TRBJ1-1
TGTGCCTGGAGTAATGGGTTGCGGAATCAGCCCCAGCATTTT	CAWSNGLRNQPQHF	-	-	TRBV30	TRBJ1-5
TGTGCCAGCAGCATGATTAGGGGTGAAAAACTGTTTTTT	CASSMIRGEKLFF	-	-	TRBV5-8	TRBJ1-4
TGTGCCAGCAGCTCAGGGTTTCGGAATCAGCCCCAGCATTTT	CASSSGFRNQPQHF	-	-	TRBV5-8	TRBJ1-5